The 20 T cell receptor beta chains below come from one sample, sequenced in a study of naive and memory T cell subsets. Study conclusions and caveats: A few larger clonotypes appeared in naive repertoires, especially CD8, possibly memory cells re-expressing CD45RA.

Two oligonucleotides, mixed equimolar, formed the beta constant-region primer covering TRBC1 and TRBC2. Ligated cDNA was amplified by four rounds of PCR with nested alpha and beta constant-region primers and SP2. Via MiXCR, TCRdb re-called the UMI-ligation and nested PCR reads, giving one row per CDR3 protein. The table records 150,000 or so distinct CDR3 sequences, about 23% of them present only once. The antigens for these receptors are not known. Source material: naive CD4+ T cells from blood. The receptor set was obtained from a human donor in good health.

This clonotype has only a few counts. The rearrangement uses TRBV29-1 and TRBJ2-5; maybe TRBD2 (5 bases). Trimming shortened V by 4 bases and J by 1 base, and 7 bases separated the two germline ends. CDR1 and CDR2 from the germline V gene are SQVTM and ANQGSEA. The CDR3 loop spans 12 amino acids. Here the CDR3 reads CSVVGIQETQYF. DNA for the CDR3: TGCAGCGTTGTCGGGATCCAAGAGACCCAGTACTTC.

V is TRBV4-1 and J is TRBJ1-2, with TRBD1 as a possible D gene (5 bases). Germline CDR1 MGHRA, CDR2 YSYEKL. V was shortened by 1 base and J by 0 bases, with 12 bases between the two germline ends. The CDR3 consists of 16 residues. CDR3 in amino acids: CASSQALGGTNYGYTF. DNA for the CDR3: TGCGCCAGCAGCCAAGCCCTGGGGGGGACTAACTATGGCTACACCTTC.

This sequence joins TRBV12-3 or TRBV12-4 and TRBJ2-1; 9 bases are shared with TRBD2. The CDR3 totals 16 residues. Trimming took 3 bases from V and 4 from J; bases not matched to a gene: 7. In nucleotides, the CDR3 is TGTGCCAGCAGTTTCTTAGCGGGAGCCCTATACAATGAGCAGTTCTTC. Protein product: CASSFLAGALYNEQFF.

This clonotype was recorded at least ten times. The CDR3, as DNA: TGTGCCAGCAGTTTATCTTCCAGGGGTAGCAATCAGCCCCAGCATTTT. Amino acid sequence: CASSLSSRGSNQPQHF. The genes are TRBV27 and TRBJ1-5; D perhaps matches TRBD1 (6 bases). CDR3 length: 16 amino acids. Deletions cut 0 bases from V and 0 bases from J, with 9 bases between. Germline-derived CDR1 and CDR2 are MNHEY and SMNVEV (reference sequence).

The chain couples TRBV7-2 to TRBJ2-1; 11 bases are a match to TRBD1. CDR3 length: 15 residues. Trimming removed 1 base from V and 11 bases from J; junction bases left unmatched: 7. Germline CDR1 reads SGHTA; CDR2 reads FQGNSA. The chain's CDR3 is CASSLGTGGYNKQFF. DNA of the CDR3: TGTGCCAGCAGCTTAGGGACAGGGGGCTATAATAAGCAGTTCTTC.

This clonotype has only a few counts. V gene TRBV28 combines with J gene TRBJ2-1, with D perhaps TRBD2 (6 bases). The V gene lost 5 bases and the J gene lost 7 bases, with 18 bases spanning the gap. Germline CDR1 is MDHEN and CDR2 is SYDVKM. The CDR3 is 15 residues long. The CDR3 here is CASSNGGLEKNEQFF. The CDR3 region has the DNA TGTGCCAGCAGTAACGGGGGATTGGAGAAGAATGAGCAGTTCTTC.

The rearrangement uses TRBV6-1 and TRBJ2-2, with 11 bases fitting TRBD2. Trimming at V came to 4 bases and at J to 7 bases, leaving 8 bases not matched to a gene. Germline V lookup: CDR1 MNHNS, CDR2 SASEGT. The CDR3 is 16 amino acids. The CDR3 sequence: CASSGVAGGPNGELFF. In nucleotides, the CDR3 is TGTGCCAGCAGTGGAGTAGCGGGAGGGCCTAACGGGGAGCTGTTTTTT.

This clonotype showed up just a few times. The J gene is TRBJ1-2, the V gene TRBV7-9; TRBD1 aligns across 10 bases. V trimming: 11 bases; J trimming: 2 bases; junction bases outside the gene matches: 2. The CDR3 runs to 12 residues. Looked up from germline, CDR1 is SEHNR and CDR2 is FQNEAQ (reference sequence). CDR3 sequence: CAGDRGNYGYTF. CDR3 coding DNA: TGTGCCGGGGACAGGGGAAACTATGGCTACACCTTC.

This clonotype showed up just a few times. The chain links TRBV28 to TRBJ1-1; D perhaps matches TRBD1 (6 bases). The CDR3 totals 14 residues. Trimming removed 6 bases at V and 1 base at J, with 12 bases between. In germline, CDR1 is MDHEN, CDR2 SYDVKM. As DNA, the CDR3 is TGTGCCAGCAGAAGACAGGCGGAGAACACTGAAGCTTTCTTT. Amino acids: CASRRQAENTEAFF. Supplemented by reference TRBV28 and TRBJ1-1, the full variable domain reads DVKVTQSSRYLVKRTGEKVFLECVQDMDHENMFWYRQDPGLGLRLIYFSYDVKMKEKGDIPEGYSVSREKKERFSLILESASTNQTSMYLCASRRQAENTEAFFGQGTRLTVV.

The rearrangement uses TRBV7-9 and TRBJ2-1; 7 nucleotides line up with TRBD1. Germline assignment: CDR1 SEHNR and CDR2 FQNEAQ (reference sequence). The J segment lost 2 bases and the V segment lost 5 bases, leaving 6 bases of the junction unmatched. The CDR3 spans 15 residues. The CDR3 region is CASSRDRVPYNEQFF. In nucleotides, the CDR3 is TGTGCCAGCAGCCGCGACAGGGTGCCCTACAATGAGCAGTTCTTC.

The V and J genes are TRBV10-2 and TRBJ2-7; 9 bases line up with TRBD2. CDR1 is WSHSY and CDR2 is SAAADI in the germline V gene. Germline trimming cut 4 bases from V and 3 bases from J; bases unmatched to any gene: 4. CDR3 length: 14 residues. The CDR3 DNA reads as TGCGCCAGCAGTGGACGCGGGAGGGACTACGAGCAGTACTTC. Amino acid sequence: CASSGRGRDYEQYF.

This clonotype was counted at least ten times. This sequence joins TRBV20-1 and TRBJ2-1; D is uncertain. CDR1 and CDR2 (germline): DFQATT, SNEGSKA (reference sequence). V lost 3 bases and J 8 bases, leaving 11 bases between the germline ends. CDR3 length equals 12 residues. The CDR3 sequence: CSASNGRDEQFF. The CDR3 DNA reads TGCAGTGCTAGTAATGGAAGGGATGAGCAGTTCTTC.

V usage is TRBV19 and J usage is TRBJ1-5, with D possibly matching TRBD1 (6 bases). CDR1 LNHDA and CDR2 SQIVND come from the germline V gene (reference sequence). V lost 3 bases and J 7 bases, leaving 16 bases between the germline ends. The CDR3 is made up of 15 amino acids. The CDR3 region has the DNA TGTGCCAGTAGTATGTTGACAGGCGGCAGCCAGCCCCAGCATTTT. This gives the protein CASSMLTGGSQPQHF.

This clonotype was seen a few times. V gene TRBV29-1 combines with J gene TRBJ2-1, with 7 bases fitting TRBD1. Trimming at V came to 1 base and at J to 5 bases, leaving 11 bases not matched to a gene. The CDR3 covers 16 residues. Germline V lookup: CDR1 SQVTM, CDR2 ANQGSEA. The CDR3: CSVEGGTWQGDNEQFF. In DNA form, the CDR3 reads TGCAGCGTTGAAGGGGGTACTTGGCAGGGGGACAATGAGCAGTTCTTC.

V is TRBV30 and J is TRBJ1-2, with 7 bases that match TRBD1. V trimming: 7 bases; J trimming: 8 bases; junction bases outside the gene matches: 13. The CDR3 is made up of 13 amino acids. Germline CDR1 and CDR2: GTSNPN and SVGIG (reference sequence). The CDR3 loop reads CASRQGESEGYTF. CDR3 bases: TGTGCCTCCCGACAGGGAGAGTCAGAAGGCTACACCTTC. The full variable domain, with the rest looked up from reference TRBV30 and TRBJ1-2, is SQTIHQWPATLVQPVGSPLSLECTVEGTSNPNLYWYRQAAGRGLQLLFYSVGIGQISSEVPQNLSASRPQDRQFILSSKKLLLSDSGFYLCASRQGESEGYTFGSGTRLTVV.

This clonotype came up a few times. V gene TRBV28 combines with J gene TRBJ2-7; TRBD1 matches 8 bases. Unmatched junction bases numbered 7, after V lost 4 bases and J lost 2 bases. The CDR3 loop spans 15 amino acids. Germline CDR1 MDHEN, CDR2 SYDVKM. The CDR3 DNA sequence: TGTGCCAGCAGTTCAAGGGACAGGCCGACCTACGAGCAGTACTTC. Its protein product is CASSSRDRPTYEQYF.

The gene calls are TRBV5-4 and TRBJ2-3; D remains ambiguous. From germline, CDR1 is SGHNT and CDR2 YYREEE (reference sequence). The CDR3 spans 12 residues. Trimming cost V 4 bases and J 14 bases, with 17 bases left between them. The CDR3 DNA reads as TGTGCCAGCAGCCTCGGGCCAGGACGGTGGTATTTT. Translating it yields CASSLGPGRWYF.

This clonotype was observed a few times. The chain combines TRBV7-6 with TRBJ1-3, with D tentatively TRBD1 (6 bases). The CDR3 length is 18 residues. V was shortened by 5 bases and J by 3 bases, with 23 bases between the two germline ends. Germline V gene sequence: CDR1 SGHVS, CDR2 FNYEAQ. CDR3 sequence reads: CASSPGGRKANVGNTIYF. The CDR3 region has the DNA TGTGCCAGCAGCCCGGGGGGCCGAAAGGCGAATGTTGGAAACACCATATATTTT.

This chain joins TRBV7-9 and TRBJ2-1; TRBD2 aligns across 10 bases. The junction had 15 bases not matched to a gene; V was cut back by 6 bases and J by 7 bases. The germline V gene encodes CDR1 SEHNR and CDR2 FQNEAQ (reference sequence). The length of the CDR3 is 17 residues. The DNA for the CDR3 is TGTGCCAGCAGACCTAGCGGGAGAGACCCCTCCTGGAATGAGCAGTTCTTC. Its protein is CASRPSGRDPSWNEQFF.

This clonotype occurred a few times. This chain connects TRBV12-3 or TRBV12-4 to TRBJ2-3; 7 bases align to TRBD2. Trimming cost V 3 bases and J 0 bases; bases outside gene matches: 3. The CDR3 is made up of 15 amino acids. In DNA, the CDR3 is TGTGCCAGCAGTTTGAGCGGGACTAGCACAGATACGCAGTATTTT. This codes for CASSLSGTSTDTQYF.